This T cell receptor (beta chain) is drawn from a study of blood T cell repertoires in COVID-19. Study at large: The study drew acute and convalescent COVID-19 samples from the United States, Italy and Spain. T cells, B-cell-depleted T cells, or PBMCs provided the cDNA or gDNA that served as material.

In the source study's methods: Researchers report that nucleated cell counts were estimated from reference gene primer amplification. Repertoires were generated with immunoSEQ multiplex PCR, while TCRdb's copy carries only in-frame clones and drops some. The D gene and trimming were derived from the DNA, and the V and J assignments and clone size from that table. The sample consists of a few hundred thousand clones, roughly 83% of them appearing once. V dropped 6 bases and J dropped 4; count of bases not matched to a gene: 3. In germline, CDR1 is SNHLY, CDR2 FYNNEI. The CDR3 runs to 13 residues. The rearrangement joins TRBV2 to TRBJ2-1, with 7 nucleotides matching TRBD2. Sequencing input: peripheral blood. This clonotype was obtained from a man aged 80 or over with acute or convalescent COVID-19. The CDR3 DNA sequence: TGTGCCAGCAGGGGTAGCGGGTACAATGAGCAGTTCTTC. It encodes CASRGSGYNEQFF. The full variable domain, rest sourced from reference TRBV2 and TRBJ2-1, is EPEVTQTPSHQVTQMGQEVILRCVPISNHLYFYWYRQILGQKVEFLVSFYNNEISEKSEIFDDQFSVERPDGSNFTLKIRSTKLEDSAMYFCASRGSGYNEQFFGPGTRLTVL.